The 8 T cell receptor beta chains listed next were all sequenced from one sample in a study of blood T cell repertoires in COVID-19. Sequenced by immunoSEQ multiplex PCR; TCRdb stores in-frame clones only, minus some. The repertoire consists of about 150,000 clones, with approximately 84% occurring once and the leading ten covering about 2.7%. The source material was peripheral blood. These receptors all come from a woman at least 80 years old with COVID-19, enrolled during active disease.

This clone occurred a few times. V gene TRBV27 combines with J gene TRBJ1-1, with 10 bases identical to TRBD1. The ends lost 0 bases at V and 0 bases at J; junction bases unmatched: 7. This CDR3 has 18 amino acids. The germline CDR1 and CDR2 sequences are MNHEY and SMNVEV (reference sequence). The CDR3 nucleotides read TGTGCCAGCAGTTTATCGGGACCGGGACAGGGGCTGAACACTGAAGCTTTCTTT. Protein product: CASSLSGPGQGLNTEAFF.

The rearrangement links TRBV18 to TRBJ2-1; possibly TRBD2 for D (5 bases). Germline values: CDR1 KGHSH, CDR2 LQKENI. The CDR3 consists of 14 residues. Trimming cost V 5 bases and J 6 bases, with 14 bases left between them. Written as DNA, the CDR3 is TGTGCCAGCTCAGCGCGGGTGGATATCAATGAGCAGTTCTTC. This translates into CASSARVDINEQFF.

V and J are TRBV27 and TRBJ2-2, with a possible D match to TRBD2 (6 bases). This CDR3 has 15 amino acids. CDR1 is MNHEY and CDR2 is SMNVEV in the germline V gene (reference sequence). Trimming removed 6 bases at V and 6 bases at J, with 17 bases between. Written as DNA, the CDR3 is TGTGCCAGCAGCCTCCTCTCTAGCGCGTCCGGGGAGCTGTTTTTT. Encoded protein: CASSLLSSASGELFF.

This chain connects TRBV27 to TRBJ2-7; 7 nucleotides match TRBD2. Germline loops: CDR1 MNHEY, CDR2 SMNVEV (reference sequence). With 4 bases clipped from V and 7 bases from J, the junction kept 10 bases outside the gene matches. CDR3 size: 14 residues. The CDR3 region has the DNA TGTGCCAGCAGTTGGGGCGGGAGCGTTGGGGAGCAGTACTTC. The encoded protein is CASSWGGSVGEQYF.

There are a few counts of this clone. J is TRBJ1-5 and V is TRBV2; TRBD1 might be the D (5 bases). Germline values: CDR1 SNHLY, CDR2 FYNNEI. V was clipped by 4 bases and J by 0 bases, with 10 bases between them. This CDR3 contains 15 residues. CDR3 sequence (DNA): TGTGCCAGCAGTGTAGACAGCAATAGCAATCAGCCCCAGCATTTT. The encoded protein is CASSVDSNSNQPQHF.

This sequence joins TRBV7-3 and TRBJ2-1; D perhaps matches TRBD2 (6 bases). The V and J ends lost 3 bases and 3 bases respectively, with 12 bases between them. CDR3 length equals 15 residues. Germline loops: CDR1 SGHTA, CDR2 FQGTGA. As DNA, the CDR3 is TGTGCCAGCAGCTTTTCGTCGGGGGTCTACAATGAGCAGTTCTTC. As protein: CASSFSSGVYNEQFF.

CDR3: CASSLIYTGELFF. In DNA form, the CDR3 reads TGTGCCAGCAGCTTGATATACACCGGGGAGCTGTTTTTT. The V and J genes are TRBV5-8 and TRBJ2-2; D remains ambiguous. V gave up 1 base and J gave up 3 bases, with 4 bases separating them. Germline lookup yields CDR1 SGHTS and CDR2 YDEGEE. This CDR3 region has 13 residues.

The CDR3 sequence is CSVERGGVTDTQYF. DNA for the CDR3: TGCAGCGTTGAGCGCGGGGGGGTTACAGATACGCAGTATTTT. The rearrangement joins TRBV29-1 to TRBJ2-3; TRBD2 matches at 9 bases. The CDR3 loop spans 14 amino acids. Germline V gene sequence: CDR1 SQVTM, CDR2 ANQGSEA. Trimming cost V 3 bases and J 3 bases; bases outside gene matches: 4.